This T cell receptor (beta chain) was sequenced in a study of human T cells and chemical hapten exposure. Study background: A 2 cm by 2 cm inner upper arm patch received 2% DPC for sensitization. The study's findings and limits: The count of PT1 expanded TCRs correlated positively with patch test score.

In TCRdb, the RACE reads were re-called with MiXCR into one record per CDR3 protein. Here the sample spans 300,000 to 350,000 distinct CDR3 sequences, roughly 6.9% being singletons. Germline CDR1 is SGHTA and CDR2 is FQGNSA. Trimming pared 2 bases from V and 10 bases from J, leaving 10 bases between. This CDR3 has 12 residues. Regarding time point: patch test 1, 2 weeks after DPC sensitization. Indicated treatment: therapeutic diphenylcyclopropenone sensitization with weekly scalp DPC. About this clonotype: Its antigen is unknown.

The sequence was obtained from a woman aged 18-29 years with alopecia areata. Some clones in this sample may be carry-over from other donors' samples. The sample here was whole blood, taken in connection with sensitization to the hapten diphenylcyclopropenone (DPC). V is TRBV7-2 and J is TRBJ2-3; D is undetermined. Here the CDR3 reads CASSLTVLPQYF. The CDR3 DNA reads TGTGCCAGCAGCTTAACGGTCCTACCGCAGTATTTT.